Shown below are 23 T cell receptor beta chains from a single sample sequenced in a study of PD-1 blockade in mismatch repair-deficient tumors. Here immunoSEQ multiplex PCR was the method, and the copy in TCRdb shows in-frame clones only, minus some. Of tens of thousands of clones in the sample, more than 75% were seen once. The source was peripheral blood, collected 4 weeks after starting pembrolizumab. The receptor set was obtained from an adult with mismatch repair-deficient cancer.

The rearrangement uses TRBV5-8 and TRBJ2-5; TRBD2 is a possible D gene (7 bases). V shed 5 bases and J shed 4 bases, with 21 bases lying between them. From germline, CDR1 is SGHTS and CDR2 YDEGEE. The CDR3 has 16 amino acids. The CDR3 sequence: CASSEGFGGLRETQYF. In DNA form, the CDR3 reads TGTGCCAGCAGTGAAGGTTTCGGGGGGCTCCGAGAGACCCAGTACTTC.

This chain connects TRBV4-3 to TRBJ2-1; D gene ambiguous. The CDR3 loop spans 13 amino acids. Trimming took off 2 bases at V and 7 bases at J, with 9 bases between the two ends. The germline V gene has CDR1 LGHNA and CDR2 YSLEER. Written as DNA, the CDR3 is TGCGCCAGCAGCCAATACCTTTGGAATGAGCAGTTCTTC. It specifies CASSQYLWNEQFF.

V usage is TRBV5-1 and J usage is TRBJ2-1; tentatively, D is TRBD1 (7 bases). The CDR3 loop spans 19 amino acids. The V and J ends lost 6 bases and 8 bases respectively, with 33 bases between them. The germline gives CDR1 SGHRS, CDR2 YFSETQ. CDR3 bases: TGCGCCAGCACAACCTTAAAGCTAAAACAGGGGAGGTGGTTCGATGAGCAGTTCTTC. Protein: CASTTLKLKQGRWFDEQFF.

Here the CDR3 DNA reads TGTGCCAGCAGCGTGGGACAGGGGACAGGCTACGAGCAGTACTTC. This gives the protein CASSVGQGTGYEQYF. This chain joins TRBV9 and TRBJ2-7, with 10 positions matching TRBD1. Trimming at V came to 2 bases and at J to 3 bases, leaving 5 bases not matched to a gene. The CDR3 is made up of 15 amino acids. The V gene's germline CDR1 is SGDLS and CDR2 YYNGEE.

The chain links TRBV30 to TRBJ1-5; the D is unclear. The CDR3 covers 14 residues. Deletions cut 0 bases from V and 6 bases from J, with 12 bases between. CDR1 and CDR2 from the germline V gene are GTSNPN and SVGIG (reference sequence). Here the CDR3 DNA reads TGTGCCTGGAGTGTGTTGGGGAAGGGTCAGCCCCAGCATTTT. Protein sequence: CAWSVLGKGQPQHF.

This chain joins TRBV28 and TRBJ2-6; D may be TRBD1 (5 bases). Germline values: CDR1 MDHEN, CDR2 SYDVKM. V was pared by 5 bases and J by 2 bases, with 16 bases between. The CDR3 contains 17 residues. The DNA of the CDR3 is TGTGCCAGCAGTCACACGTCCGACAGTCCTGGGGCCAACGTCCTGACTTTC. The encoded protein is CASSHTSDSPGANVLTF.

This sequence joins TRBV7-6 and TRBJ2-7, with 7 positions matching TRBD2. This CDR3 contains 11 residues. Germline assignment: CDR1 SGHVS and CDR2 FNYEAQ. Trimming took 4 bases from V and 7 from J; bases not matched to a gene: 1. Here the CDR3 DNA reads TGTGCCAGCAGCTGGGGGGGGGAGCAGTACTTC. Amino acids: CASSWGGEQYF.

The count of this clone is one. CDR3 DNA: TGTGCCAGTACCCCCGGGAGCTACGGGGAGCTGTTTTTT. It encodes CASTPGSYGELFF. This chain uses TRBV19 with TRBJ2-2; D perhaps matches TRBD2 (6 bases). Germline CDR1 and CDR2: LNHDA and SQIVND (reference sequence). This CDR3 is 13 amino acids long. The V gene lost 7 bases and the J gene lost 7 bases, with 13 bases spanning the gap. Variable domain in full (rest from reference TRBV19 and TRBJ2-2): DGGITQSPKYLFRKEGQNVTLSCEQNLNHDAMYWYRQDPGQGLRLIYYSQIVNDFQKGDIAEGYSVSREKKESFPLTVTSAQKNPTAFYLCASTPGSYGELFFGEGSRLTVL.

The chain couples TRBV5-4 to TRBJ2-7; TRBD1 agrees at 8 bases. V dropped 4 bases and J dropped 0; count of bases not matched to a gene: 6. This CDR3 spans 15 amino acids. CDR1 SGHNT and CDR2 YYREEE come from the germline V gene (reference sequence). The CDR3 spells CASSTGDRTSYEQYF. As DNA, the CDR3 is TGTGCCAGCAGCACGGGGGACAGGACCTCCTACGAGCAGTACTTC.

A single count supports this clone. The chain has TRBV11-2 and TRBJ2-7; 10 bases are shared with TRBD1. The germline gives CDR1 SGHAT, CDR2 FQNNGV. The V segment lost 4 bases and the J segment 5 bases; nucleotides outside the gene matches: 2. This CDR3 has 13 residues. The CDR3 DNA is TGTGCCAGCAGCTCGGGACAGGGGAACGAGCAGTACTTC. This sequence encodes CASSSGQGNEQYF.

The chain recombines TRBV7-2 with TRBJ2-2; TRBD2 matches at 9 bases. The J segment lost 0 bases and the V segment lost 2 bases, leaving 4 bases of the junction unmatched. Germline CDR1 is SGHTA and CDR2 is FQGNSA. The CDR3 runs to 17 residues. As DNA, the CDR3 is TGTGCCAGCAGCTTATTGCCTAGCGGGACGAACACCGGGGAGCTGTTTTTT. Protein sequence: CASSLLPSGTNTGELFF.

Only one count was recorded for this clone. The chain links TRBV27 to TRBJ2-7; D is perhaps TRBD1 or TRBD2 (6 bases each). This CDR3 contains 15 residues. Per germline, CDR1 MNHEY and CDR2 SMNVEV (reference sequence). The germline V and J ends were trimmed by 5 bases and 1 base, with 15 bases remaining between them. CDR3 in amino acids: CASSGFRGGSYEQYF. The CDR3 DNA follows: TGTGCCAGCAGTGGATTCAGGGGAGGATCCTACGAGCAGTACTTC.

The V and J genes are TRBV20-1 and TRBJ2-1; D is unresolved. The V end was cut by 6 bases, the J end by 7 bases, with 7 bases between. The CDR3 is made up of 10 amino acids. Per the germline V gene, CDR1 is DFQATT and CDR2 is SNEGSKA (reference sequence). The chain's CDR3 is CSARLNEQFF. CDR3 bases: TGCAGTGCAAGACTGAATGAGCAGTTCTTC.

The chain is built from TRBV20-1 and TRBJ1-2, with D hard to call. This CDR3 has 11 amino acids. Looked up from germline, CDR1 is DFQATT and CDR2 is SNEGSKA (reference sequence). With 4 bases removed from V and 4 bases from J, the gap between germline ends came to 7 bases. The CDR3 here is CSATDGYGYTF. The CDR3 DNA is TGCAGTGCTACGGACGGCTATGGCTACACCTTC.

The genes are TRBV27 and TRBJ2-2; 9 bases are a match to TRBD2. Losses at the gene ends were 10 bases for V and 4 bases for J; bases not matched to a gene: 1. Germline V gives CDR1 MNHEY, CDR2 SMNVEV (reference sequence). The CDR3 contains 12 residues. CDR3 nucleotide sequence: TGTGCCACGGGACTAGCCACCGGGGAGCTGTTTTTT. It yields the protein CATGLATGELFF.

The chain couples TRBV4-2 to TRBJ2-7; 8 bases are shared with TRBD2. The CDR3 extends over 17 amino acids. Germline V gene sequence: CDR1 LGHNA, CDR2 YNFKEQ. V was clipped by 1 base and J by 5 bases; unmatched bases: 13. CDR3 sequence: CASSQGGVGAGGDEQYF. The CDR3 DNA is TGTGCCAGCAGCCAAGGCGGCGTTGGGGCGGGGGGTGACGAGCAGTACTTC.

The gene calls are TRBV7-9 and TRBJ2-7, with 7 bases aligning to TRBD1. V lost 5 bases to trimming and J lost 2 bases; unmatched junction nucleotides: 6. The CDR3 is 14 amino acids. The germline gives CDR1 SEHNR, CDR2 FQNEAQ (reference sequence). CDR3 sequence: CASSHSGQPYEQYF. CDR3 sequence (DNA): TGTGCCAGCAGCCACTCGGGACAGCCCTACGAGCAGTACTTC. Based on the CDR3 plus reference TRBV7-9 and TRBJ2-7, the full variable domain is DTGVSQNPRHKITKRGQNVTFRCDPISEHNRLYWYRQTLGQGPEFLTYFQNEAQLEKSRLLSDRFSAERPKGSFSTLEIQRTEQGDSAMYLCASSHSGQPYEQYFGPGTRLTVT.

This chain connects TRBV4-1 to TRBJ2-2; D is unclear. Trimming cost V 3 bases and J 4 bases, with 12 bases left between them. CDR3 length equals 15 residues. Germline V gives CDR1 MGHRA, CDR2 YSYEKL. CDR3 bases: TGCGCCAGCAGCCAGGCGTGGTGGGCCACCGGGGAGCTGTTTTTT. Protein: CASSQAWWATGELFF.

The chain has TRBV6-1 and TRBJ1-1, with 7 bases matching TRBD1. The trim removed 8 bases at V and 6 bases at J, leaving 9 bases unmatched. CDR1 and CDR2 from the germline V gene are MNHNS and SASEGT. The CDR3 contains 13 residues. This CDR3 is CASGRQGAAEAFF. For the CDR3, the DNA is TGTGCCAGCGGAAGACAGGGAGCGGCTGAAGCTTTCTTT.

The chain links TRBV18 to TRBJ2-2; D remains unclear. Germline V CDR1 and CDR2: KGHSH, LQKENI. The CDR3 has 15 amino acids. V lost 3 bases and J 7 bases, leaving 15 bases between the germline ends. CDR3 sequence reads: CASSPGQRTNGELFF. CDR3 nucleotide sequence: TGTGCCAGCTCACCCGGGCAGCGCACGAACGGGGAGCTGTTTTTT. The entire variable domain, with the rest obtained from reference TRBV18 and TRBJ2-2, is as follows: NAGVMQNPRHLVRRRGQEARLRCSPMKGHSHVYWYRQLPEEGLKFMVYLQKENIIDESGMPKERFSAEFPKEGPSILRIQQVVRGDSAAYFCASSPGQRTNGELFFGEGSRLTVL.

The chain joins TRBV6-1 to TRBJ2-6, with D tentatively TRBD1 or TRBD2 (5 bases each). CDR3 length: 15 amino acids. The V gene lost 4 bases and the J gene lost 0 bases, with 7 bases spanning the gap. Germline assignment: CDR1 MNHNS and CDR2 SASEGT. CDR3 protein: CASSGGVSGANVLTF. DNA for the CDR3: TGTGCCAGCAGTGGAGGGGTCTCTGGGGCCAACGTCCTGACTTTC.

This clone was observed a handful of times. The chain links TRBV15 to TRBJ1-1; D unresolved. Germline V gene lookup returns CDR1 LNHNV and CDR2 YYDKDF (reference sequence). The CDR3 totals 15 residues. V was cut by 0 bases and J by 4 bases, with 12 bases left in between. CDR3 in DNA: TGTGCCACCAGCAGAGATCGGGCAGATCGCACTGAAGCTTTCTTT. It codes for CATSRDRADRTEAFF.

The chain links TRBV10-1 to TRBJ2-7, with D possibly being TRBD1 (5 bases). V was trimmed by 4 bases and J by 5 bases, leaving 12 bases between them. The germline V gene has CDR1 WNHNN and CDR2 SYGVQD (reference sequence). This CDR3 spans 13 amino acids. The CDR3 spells CASSGGSLHEQYF. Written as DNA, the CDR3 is TGCGCCAGCAGTGGGGGCAGTTTGCACGAGCAGTACTTC.